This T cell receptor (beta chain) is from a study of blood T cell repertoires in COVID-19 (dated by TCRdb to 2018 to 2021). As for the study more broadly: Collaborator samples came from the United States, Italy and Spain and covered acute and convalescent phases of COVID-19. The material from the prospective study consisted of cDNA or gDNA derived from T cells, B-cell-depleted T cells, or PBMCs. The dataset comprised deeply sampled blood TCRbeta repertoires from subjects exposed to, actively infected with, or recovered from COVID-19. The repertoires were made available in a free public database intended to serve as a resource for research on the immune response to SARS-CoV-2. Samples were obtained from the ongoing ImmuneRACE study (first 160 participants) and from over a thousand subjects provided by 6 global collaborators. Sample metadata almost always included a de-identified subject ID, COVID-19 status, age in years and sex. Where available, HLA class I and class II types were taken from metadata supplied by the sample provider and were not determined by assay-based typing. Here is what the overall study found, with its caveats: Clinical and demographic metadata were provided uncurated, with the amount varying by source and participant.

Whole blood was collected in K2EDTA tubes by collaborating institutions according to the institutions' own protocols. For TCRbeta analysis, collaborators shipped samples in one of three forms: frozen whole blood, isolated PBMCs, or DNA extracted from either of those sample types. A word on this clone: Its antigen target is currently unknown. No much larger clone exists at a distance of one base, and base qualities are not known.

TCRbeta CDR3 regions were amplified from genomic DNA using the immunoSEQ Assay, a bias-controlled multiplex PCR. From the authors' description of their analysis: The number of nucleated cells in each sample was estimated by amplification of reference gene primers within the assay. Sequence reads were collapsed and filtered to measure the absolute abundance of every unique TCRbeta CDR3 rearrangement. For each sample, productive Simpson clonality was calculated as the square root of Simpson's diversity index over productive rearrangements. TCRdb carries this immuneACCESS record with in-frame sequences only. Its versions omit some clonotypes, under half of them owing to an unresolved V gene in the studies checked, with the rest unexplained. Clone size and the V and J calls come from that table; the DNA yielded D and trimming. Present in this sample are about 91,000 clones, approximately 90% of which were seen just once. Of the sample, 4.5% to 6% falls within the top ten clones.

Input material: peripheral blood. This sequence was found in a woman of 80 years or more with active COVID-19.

The DNA is TGTGCCAGCAGTTTGGGGTGGGGGCGTGGAAGTAACGGCAATCAGCCCCAGCATTTT. Its amino acids are CASSLGWGRGSNGNQPQHF. The chain is made from TRBV27 and TRBJ1-5; the D region possibly corresponds to TRBD1 (6 bases align). Cut back by 3 bases and 2 bases, the V and J ends lie 23 bases apart. The CDR3 spans 19 residues, from the cysteine through the phenylalanine. This entry keeps only the CDR3 DNA: 57 bases, framed from base 1. CDR1 and CDR2 are read off the germline V gene (reference sequence) as MNHEY and SMNVEV.